These 10 T cell receptor beta chains were all obtained from the same sample, sequenced in a study of radiotherapy plus CTLA-4 blockade in lung cancer. Sequencing used immunoSEQ multiplex PCR; TCRdb keeps in-frame clones, though not all of them. The sample has about 49,000 clones; about 85% are singletons. Here the sequenced sample was peripheral blood, taken from a patient treated with radiotherapy plus ipilimumab. The receptors come from a human donor with non-small cell lung cancer whose response to radiotherapy plus ipilimumab could not be evaluated.

V gene TRBV5-1 combines with J gene TRBJ1-2; 11 positions agree with TRBD1. Germline V gene data show CDR1 as SGHRS and CDR2 as YFSETQ. With 4 bases clipped from V and 8 bases from J, the junction kept 7 bases outside the gene matches. This CDR3 region has 14 residues. This CDR3 reads CASSARTGGAGYTF. The CDR3, as DNA: TGCGCCAGCAGCGCCAGGACAGGGGGCGCGGGCTACACCTTC.

The chain carries TRBV5-1 and TRBJ1-2; TRBD1 matches at 8 bases. CDR3 length: 13 residues. Germline V gene lookup returns CDR1 SGHRS and CDR2 YFSETQ. V lost 4 bases to trimming and J lost 6 bases; unmatched junction nucleotides: 5. CDR3 sequence (DNA): TGCGCCAGCAGCCCACAGGGGGACAATGGCTACACCTTC. It codes for CASSPQGDNGYTF.

The V and J genes are TRBV9 and TRBJ2-1; 11 bases line up with TRBD2. The CDR3 runs to 14 residues. V shed 5 bases and J 10 bases; nucleotides not matched to a gene: 8. Germline V gives CDR1 SGDLS, CDR2 YYNGEE. The CDR3 DNA reads TGTGCCAGCAGTCGCACTAGCGGGGGACGGGAGCAGTTCTTC. Translation gives CASSRTSGGREQFF.

The V gene is TRBV7-2, the J gene TRBJ2-7; D may be TRBD1 (5 bases). Germline V lookup: CDR1 SGHTA, CDR2 FQGNSA. V dropped 4 bases and J dropped 5 bases, with 15 bases sitting between them. The CDR3 sequence is 14 residues long. CDR3 nucleotides: TGTGCCAGCAGCTCCCCGCCAGGGAAGCACGAGCAGTACTTC. Amino acids: CASSSPPGKHEQYF. Full variable domain (rest looked up from reference TRBV7-2 and TRBJ2-7): GAGVSQSPSNKVTEKGKDVELRCDPISGHTALYWYRQSLGQGLEFLIYFQGNSAPDKSGLPSDRFSAERTGGSVSTLTIQRTQQEDSAVYLCASSSPPGKHEQYFGPGTRLTVT.

This chain links TRBV15 with TRBJ1-5; no firm D call. Trimming shortened V by 0 bases and J by 4 bases, and 10 bases separated the two germline ends. The CDR3 runs to 15 residues. Germline V gene data show CDR1 as LNHNV and CDR2 as YYDKDF (reference sequence). The CDR3 DNA sequence: TGTGCCACCAGCAGAGAAGGAGACGGAAATCAGCCCCAGCATTTT. Translation gives CATSREGDGNQPQHF.

This clone was recorded once. The CDR3 loop is CASSQGVLAGVNNEQFF. DNA of the CDR3: TGCGCCAGCAGCCAAGGCGTACTAGCGGGGGTAAACAATGAGCAGTTCTTC. The chain combines TRBV4-3 with TRBJ2-1; 11 bases fit TRBD2. The V gene's germline CDR1 is LGHNA and CDR2 YSLEER. J gave up 5 bases and V 1 base, and 7 bases lay outside the gene matches. CDR3 size: 17 residues.

The chain employs TRBV7-2 and TRBJ2-3; D perhaps matches TRBD1 (5 bases). Germline V gene lookup returns CDR1 SGHTA and CDR2 FQGNSA. V lost 5 bases and J lost 6, with 15 bases in between. The CDR3 totals 14 residues. The DNA for the CDR3 is TGTGCCAGCAGCCGGAGTCCAGGGCAGGATACGCAGTATTTT. Protein sequence: CASSRSPGQDTQYF.

The V call is TRBV15, the J call TRBJ1-4; tentative D call: TRBD1 (6 bases). Germline V CDR1 and CDR2: LNHNV, YYDKDF (reference sequence). Trimming left V 3 bases short and J 0 bases short, with 11 bases between. The CDR3 runs to 16 residues. CDR3 nucleotide sequence: TGTGCCACCAGCAGCTCAGGGGTCCCAACTAATGAAAAACTGTTTTTT. Its protein is CATSSSGVPTNEKLFF.

The chain couples TRBV9 to TRBJ2-5; 7 bases match TRBD1. After removal of 1 base from V and 5 bases from J, the junction contained 8 bases not matched to a gene. Germline V gene sequence: CDR1 SGDLS, CDR2 YYNGEE. The CDR3 loop spans 15 amino acids. This chain's CDR3 is CASSVSGQPWETQYF. The CDR3, as DNA: TGTGCCAGCAGCGTATCGGGACAGCCATGGGAGACCCAGTACTTC.

The rearrangement uses TRBV9 and TRBJ2-7, with 8 bases matching TRBD1. The J segment lost 0 bases and the V segment lost 4 bases, leaving 6 bases of the junction unmatched. Germline-derived CDR1 and CDR2 are SGDLS and YYNGEE. The CDR3 is made up of 15 amino acids. The CDR3 reads CASSRGQGSSYEQYF. As DNA, the CDR3 is TGTGCCAGCAGCCGAGGACAGGGAAGCTCCTACGAGCAGTACTTC.